This passage covers 14 T cell receptor beta chains from one sample sequenced in a study of shared clonotypes between healthy human individuals. Only in-frame clones appear in the TCRdb table, and some are missing; sequencing was by immunoSEQ multiplex PCR. The top ten hold under 0.45% of the sample, which has 1.4 million or so clones, less than 99% seen once. Material: naive CD4+ T cells sorted from blood. Regarding subset: CD45RA+ positively selected. All receptors come from a man younger than 40 in good health.

The rearrangement joins TRBV28 to TRBJ2-7; 8 nucleotides line up with TRBD2. V was clipped by 6 bases and J by 7 bases; unmatched bases: 17. The CDR3 spans 16 residues. Germline assignment: CDR1 MDHEN and CDR2 SYDVKM. The CDR3 reads CASSIPPGAGEGEQYF. The CDR3 DNA reads TGTGCCAGCAGCATTCCCCCCGGAGCGGGAGAAGGTGAGCAGTACTTC.

V gene TRBV7-2 combines with J gene TRBJ1-1; D is uncertain. CDR1 is SGHTA, CDR2 FQGNSA, per germline. This CDR3 region has 15 residues. Trimming shortened V by 2 bases and J by 4 bases, and 14 bases separated the two germline ends. The CDR3 DNA is TGTGCCAGCAGCTTATCTTCAGGAGCCAGCACTGAAGCTTTCTTT. Protein product: CASSLSSGASTEAFF.

The chain uses TRBV5-6 and TRBJ2-1; D is perhaps TRBD2 (5 bases). This CDR3 is built from 17 residues. Looked up from germline, CDR1 is SGHDT and CDR2 is YYEEEE. Trimming stripped 1 base from V and 0 bases from J, with 14 bases between. CDR3 DNA sequence: TGTGCCAGCAGCTTGTCGCCCGGACGGGGCTCCTACAATGAGCAGTTCTTC. This sequence encodes CASSLSPGRGSYNEQFF.

The chain has TRBV29-1 and TRBJ2-7; D is perhaps TRBD1 (6 bases). The CDR3 has 17 amino acids. In germline, CDR1 is SQVTM, CDR2 ANQGSEA. With 2 bases removed from V and 4 bases from J, the gap between germline ends came to 24 bases. The CDR3 DNA sequence: TGCAGCGTTGAATTGCGAGGATACAGGGATGGGGCTTACGAGCAGTACTTC. Protein product: CSVELRGYRDGAYEQYF.

The V call is TRBV6-5, the J call TRBJ1-3; D not certain. V was shortened by 2 bases and J by 1 base, with 6 bases between the two germline ends. CDR3 size: 14 residues. Germline CDR1 is MNHEY and CDR2 is SVGAGI. CDR3 protein: CASSYGPSGNTIYF. CDR3 nucleotides: TGTGCCAGCAGTTACGGACCGTCTGGAAACACCATATATTTT.

The V gene is TRBV5-6, the J gene TRBJ1-3; 8 bases match TRBD1. Germline CDR1 reads SGHDT; CDR2 reads YYEEEE. The ends lost 3 bases at V and 1 base at J; junction bases unmatched: 9. CDR3 length: 17 residues. The CDR3, as DNA: TGTGCCAGCAGCTCCGAGAGGGACAGGCCTTCTGGAAACACCATATATTTT. Encoded protein: CASSSERDRPSGNTIYF. Full variable domain (outside the CDR3, taken from reference TRBV5-6 and TRBJ1-3): DAGVTQSPTHLIKTRGQQVTLRCSPKSGHDTVSWYQQALGQGPQFIFQYYEEEERQRGNFPDRFSGHQFPNYSSELNVNALLLGDSALYLCASSSERDRPSGNTIYFGEGSWLTVV.

The chain is built from TRBV18 and TRBJ2-2; 7 positions agree with TRBD2. In germline, CDR1 is KGHSH, CDR2 LQKENI. With V trimmed by 2 bases and J by 7 bases, 13 bases remained unmatched. This CDR3 comprises 17 residues. CDR3: CASSPISPGGGNGELFF. The CDR3, as DNA: TGTGCCAGCTCACCAATATCGCCGGGAGGAGGGAACGGGGAGCTGTTTTTT.

The rearrangement joins TRBV5-6 to TRBJ2-7; TRBD2 aligns across 10 bases. CDR1 is SGHDT, CDR2 YYEEEE, per germline. Trimming removed 1 base from V and 3 bases from J; junction bases left unmatched: 4. This CDR3 is 15 amino acids long. CDR3 amino acids: CASSLKSGRVYEQYF. The DNA of the CDR3 is TGTGCCAGCAGCTTGAAAAGCGGGAGGGTCTACGAGCAGTACTTC. Full variable domain (rest looked up from reference TRBV5-6 and TRBJ2-7): DAGVTQSPTHLIKTRGQQVTLRCSPKSGHDTVSWYQQALGQGPQFIFQYYEEEERQRGNFPDRFSGHQFPNYSSELNVNALLLGDSALYLCASSLKSGRVYEQYFGPGTRLTVT.

This rearrangement joins TRBV7-2 to TRBJ1-2, with D possibly matching TRBD1 (6 bases). In germline, CDR1 is SGHTA, CDR2 FQGNSA. V dropped 5 bases and J dropped 7 bases, with 14 bases sitting between them. The CDR3 loop spans 13 amino acids. The CDR3 is CASSAQGSSGYTF. CDR3 sequence (DNA): TGTGCCAGCAGCGCACAGGGATCTAGTGGCTACACCTTC.

This rearrangement joins TRBV25-1 to TRBJ2-2; 8 bases align to TRBD1. The CDR3 is made up of 14 amino acids. Germline V CDR1 and CDR2: MGHDK, SYGVNS. V shed 8 bases and J 5 bases; nucleotides not matched to a gene: 7. The DNA for the CDR3 is TGTGCCAGCGGGGACAGGATCGCAACCGGGGAGCTGTTTTTT. Protein product: CASGDRIATGELFF.

J is TRBJ1-2 and V is TRBV7-9, with D perhaps matching TRBD1 (6 bases). The CDR3 is 18 residues long. In germline, CDR1 is SEHNR, CDR2 FQNEAQ (reference sequence). Trimming shortened V by 0 bases and J by 5 bases, and 22 bases separated the two germline ends. The CDR3 spells CASSLASRTELYRYGYTF. DNA for the CDR3: TGTGCCAGCAGCTTAGCTTCCCGGACAGAACTATATCGGTATGGCTACACCTTC.

The rearrangement joins TRBV9 to TRBJ1-3; D ambiguous. Trimming removed 2 bases from V and 4 bases from J, with 13 bases in between. The CDR3 has 15 residues. Germline CDR1 is SGDLS and CDR2 is YYNGEE. CDR3 nucleotide sequence: TGTGCCAGCAGCGTTTCCGCTCAGCTAGGAAACACCATATATTTT. As protein: CASSVSAQLGNTIYF.

The chain links TRBV6-6 to TRBJ2-7; weak D call: TRBD1 (5 bases). V was clipped by 2 bases and J by 4 bases, with 15 bases between them. The CDR3 has 15 residues. Germline loops: CDR1 MNHNY, CDR2 SVGAGI (reference sequence). Here the CDR3 reads CASSYLERQIYEQYF. The CDR3, as DNA: TGTGCCAGCAGTTACCTGGAGAGACAGATTTACGAGCAGTACTTC.

V usage is TRBV10-3 and J usage is TRBJ2-7, with D possibly matching TRBD2 (5 bases). V lost 6 bases and J 6 bases, leaving 15 bases between the germline ends. CDR3 length: 13 residues. Per germline, CDR1 ENHRY and CDR2 SYGVKD. The DNA of the CDR3 is TGTGCCATCAGCCGGGGAAATCTCGGCGAGCAGTACTTC. It encodes CAISRGNLGEQYF.